A selection of T cell receptor beta chains follows, all from one sample in a study of blood T cell repertoires in COVID-19. The protocol was immunoSEQ multiplex PCR, while the TCRdb copy is restricted to in-frame clones and leaves out a portion. The table shows about 48,000 clones, with about 84% occurring only once. The sample was peripheral blood. The receptors were sampled from a woman in her sixties with acute or convalescent COVID-19. CDR3s include the opening cysteine and the closing phenylalanine or tryptophan. Each record gives: J gene, clone size, D gene, V gene, CDR3 DNA, CDR3 protein. D genes are given only for firm matches. Only some rows state a clone size, as once, few, many or a class for expanded clones.

>TRBJ2-4|NA|TRBD1|TRBV7-9
TGTGCCAGCAGCGCCCCGGGACAGGAAAACATTCAGTACTTC
CASSAPGQENIQYF
>TRBJ1-1|once|NA|TRBV12-5
TGTGCTAGTGGTTTGGTAAGGGGTATGACTGAAGCTTTCTTT
CASGLVRGMTEAFF
>TRBJ2-3|NA|TRBD1|TRBV29-1
TGCAGCGTTGAAGAGGGGGGACAGGGCCTATCTCCGCAGTATTTT
CSVEEGGQGLSPQYF
>TRBJ2-1|NA|NA|TRBV5-1
TGCGCCAGCAGCTTTAACGGGGTTTACAATGAGCAGTTCTTC
CASSFNGVYNEQFF
>TRBJ1-5|once|NA|TRBV19
TGTGCCAGTAGTTTCGCGGTTAATCAGCCCCAGCATTTT
CASSFAVNQPQHF
>TRBJ1-4|NA|TRBD1|TRBV11-1
TGTGCCAGCAGCCGGGACAGGTCGGATGAAAAACTGTTTTTT
CASSRDRSDEKLFF
>TRBJ2-7|NA|TRBD2|TRBV14
TGTGCCAGCAGCCAAACCGTTCCGGGACTAGCGGGACGTAATGACTACGAGCAGTACTTC
CASSQTVPGLAGRNDYEQYF
>TRBJ1-3|NA|NA|TRBV30
TGTGCCTGGAGTCCTCTGGACAGCTTATTCTCTGGAAACACCATATATTTT
CAWSPLDSLFSGNTIYF
>TRBJ1-1|NA|NA|TRBV14
TGTGCCAGCAGCCAAGTAAGGGGGAACACTGAAGCTTTCTTT
CASSQVRGNTEAFF
>TRBJ1-1|NA|TRBD1|TRBV4-1
TGCGCCAGCAGCAAAGGGGACAGGGGTTATGAGGCTTTCTTT
CASSKGDRGYEAFF
>TRBJ1-2|once|NA|TRBV2
TGTGCCAGCAGCGTCCAGAGGGATGGCGGCTACACCTTC
CASSVQRDGGYTF
>TRBJ2-5|NA|TRBD1|TRBV11-3
TGTGCCAGCAGCTTAGGACCAAGACAGGGGATAGAAGAGACCCAGTACTTC
CASSLGPRQGIEETQYF
>TRBJ2-2|NA|TRBD1|TRBV5-6
TGTGCCAGCAGCTTACCGGGACAGGGAATGGGCGGGGAGCTGTTTTTT
CASSLPGQGMGGELFF
>TRBJ1-2|few|NA|TRBV7-3
TGTGCCAGCAGCCGTCTCCCGGGGGGCGGCTACACCTTC
CASSRLPGGGYTF
>TRBJ2-3|NA|NA|TRBV5-1
TGCGCCAGCAGCCTCCGGGTCTCGGCCCTCACAGATACGCAGTATTTT
CASSLRVSALTDTQYF
>TRBJ1-1|NA|NA|TRBV12-5
TGTGCTAGTGGTTTGCCTTCACTCAAGACTGAAGCTTTCTTT
CASGLPSLKTEAFF
>TRBJ1-1|few|NA|TRBV7-3
TGTGCCAGCAGCTTGAACAGGAACACTGAAGCTTTCTTT
CASSLNRNTEAFF
>TRBJ1-5|NA|TRBD1|TRBV30
TGTGCCTGGAACGAACAGGGGAGTCAGCCCCAGCATTTT
CAWNEQGSQPQHF
>TRBJ1-1|NA|NA|TRBV3-1/TRBV3-2
TGTGCCAGCAGCCAACCTAAGACAATGAAGGACACTGAAGCTTTCTTT
CASSQPKTMKDTEAFF
>TRBJ1-1|NA|NA|TRBV7-2
TGTGCCAGCAGCTTAGCCGGGGGTGAAGCTTTCTTT
CASSLAGGEAFF